The present T cell receptor (beta chain) was sequenced within a study of shared clonotypes between healthy human individuals. Profiling relied on immunoSEQ multiplex PCR, and the TCRdb table lists in-frame clones only, not all of them. The sample carries roughly 1,000,000 clones, roughly 74% recorded once. The table lists this clone with a count of one. The antigen is undetermined. Study-wide points: The authors sampled blood alone, and tissue repertoires likely differ.

Naive CD4+ cells were CD45RA-selected; the remaining cells were memory. J gave up 4 bases and V 0 bases, and 5 bases lay outside the gene matches. Germline-derived CDR1 and CDR2 are SGHNT and YYREEE (reference sequence). The CDR3 sequence is 15 residues long. Sequenced input: memory CD4+ T cells from PBMCs. Documented subset: CD45RA-negative fraction. J is TRBJ2-7 and V is TRBV5-4, with 9 bases matching TRBD1. This clonotype was obtained from a young man in good health. Some clones in this sample may be carry-over from other donors' samples. The CDR3: CASSLDRGLGYEQYF. DNA for the CDR3: TGTGCCAGCAGCTTGGACAGGGGGCTGGGGTACGAGCAGTACTTC.